This T cell receptor beta chain was obtained from a study of T cells in Graves' hyperthyroidism and ophthalmopathy. Across the study: Pretreatment peripheral blood was obtained at initial diagnosis. Findings and caveats of the study: Blood held most thyroid clonotypes expanded above 0.001 frequency.

Those patients with uncontrolled infection, other autoimmune disease, pregnancy or lactation were excluded. This clonotype was seen ten or more times. Its antigen is as yet unknown. The investigators amplified TCR beta CDR3 regions from RNA transcripts. HTBI primers were used for first-round RT-PCR of the TCR CDR3. TCRdb re-called the multiplex PCR reads with MiXCR, one entry per CDR3 protein. The sample has about 500,000 distinct CDR3 sequences; 15% to 20% are singletons. With V trimmed by 6 bases and J by 3 bases, 3 bases remained unmatched. Germline V gene data show CDR1 as LGHDT and CDR2 as YNNKEL (reference sequence). CDR3 size: 13 residues.

The V call is TRBV3-1, the J call TRBJ1-2, with 8 bases identical to TRBD1. The source of this sequence is a woman in her 30s with Graves' ophthalmopathy. Sample: blood. CDR3 sequence: CASRQGGDYGYTF. CDR3 in DNA: TGTGCCAGCAGACAGGGGGGAGACTATGGCTACACCTTC.